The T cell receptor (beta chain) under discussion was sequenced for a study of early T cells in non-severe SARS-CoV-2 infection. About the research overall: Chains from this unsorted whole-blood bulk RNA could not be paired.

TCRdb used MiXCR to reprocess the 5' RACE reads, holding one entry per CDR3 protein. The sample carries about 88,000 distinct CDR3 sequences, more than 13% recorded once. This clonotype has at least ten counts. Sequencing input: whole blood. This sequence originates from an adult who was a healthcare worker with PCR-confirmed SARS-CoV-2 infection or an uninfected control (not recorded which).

The CDR3 here is CSAKPGQKVSAEAFF. The CDR3 nucleotides are TGCAGTGCGAAACCGGGACAGAAGGTTTCAGCTGAAGCTTTCTTT. V usage is TRBV20-1 and J usage is TRBJ1-1; 7 bases are a match to TRBD1. From germline, CDR1 is DFQATT and CDR2 SNEGSKA (reference sequence). V trimming: 6 bases; J trimming: 6 bases; junction bases outside the gene matches: 16. The CDR3 contains 15 residues.